One and the same sample provided the 26 T cell receptor beta chains below, sequenced in a study of cytomegalovirus exposure and HLA in healthy donors. The PCR ran on 60 Vbeta and 13 Jbeta primers. Generated by immunoSEQ multiplex PCR, the TCRdb table keeps only in-frame clones and is missing some. The sample lists about 76,000 clones, around 84% occurring once. The sample was PBMCs. All receptors come from a woman aged 40 to 49 in good health and CMV-seropositive.

The V gene is TRBV5-4, the J gene TRBJ2-3; tentatively, D is TRBD1 (6 bases). CDR3 size: 15 residues. Germline CDR1 and CDR2: SGHNT and YYREEE (reference sequence). The V end was cut by 0 bases, the J end by 5 bases, with 13 bases between. CDR3 sequence (DNA): TGTGCCAGCAGCTTGGTGGGGGCCGGGGAAGATACGCAGTATTTT. It translates to CASSLVGAGEDTQYF.

This clone came up a few times. CDR3 sequence reads: CASTTGTSGGAETQYF. The CDR3 DNA reads as TGTGCCAGCACCACGGGGACTAGCGGGGGGGCGGAGACCCAGTACTTC. This sequence joins TRBV7-2 and TRBJ2-5; 16 bases are shared with TRBD2. Looked up from germline, CDR1 is SGHTA and CDR2 is FQGNSA. The CDR3 is 16 amino acids. V was pared by 7 bases and J by 5 bases, with 7 bases of the junction left unmatched.

V usage is TRBV7-2 and J usage is TRBJ1-6, with 8 positions matching TRBD1. The CDR3 has 15 residues. V trimming: 5 bases; J trimming: 7 bases; junction bases outside the gene matches: 7. CDR1 SGHTA and CDR2 FQGNSA come from the germline V gene. In DNA form, the CDR3 reads TGTGCCAGCAGCCCCCGGACAGGGACCAATTCACCCCTCCACTTT. Translation gives CASSPRTGTNSPLHF. Variable domain in full (rest from reference TRBV7-2 and TRBJ1-6): GAGVSQSPSNKVTEKGKDVELRCDPISGHTALYWYRQSLGQGLEFLIYFQGNSAPDKSGLPSDRFSAERTGGSVSTLTIQRTQQEDSAVYLCASSPRTGTNSPLHFGNGTRLTVT.

This clone was seen once. The junction differs from germline at one of its ends, possibly a read error. Other nucleotide sequences from this sample produce the same CDR3. This rearrangement joins TRBV6-4 to TRBJ1-2; D is uncertain. This CDR3 comprises 14 residues. CDR1 and CDR2 (germline): MRHNA, SNTAGT. The CDR3 reads CASTSDSGGYGYTF. The DNA for the CDR3 is TGTGCCAGTACCAGTGATTCCGGCGGCTATGGTTACACCTTC.

The chain links TRBV28 to TRBJ1-5, with D uncertain. The CDR3 is 16 residues long. The V gene's germline CDR1 is MDHEN and CDR2 SYDVKM. Trimming pared 1 base from V and 0 bases from J, leaving 10 bases between. The CDR3 nucleotides read TGTGCCAGCAGTTTATATCCCCGGGGTAGCAATCAGCCCCAGCATTTT. Amino acids: CASSLYPRGSNQPQHF.

The CDR3 DNA is TGCGCCAGCAGACTCCAGGGGGCACCGGGCACAGATACGCAGTATTTT. Translating it yields CASRLQGAPGTDTQYF. V and J are TRBV5-1 and TRBJ2-3, with 8 bases that match TRBD1. Trimming at V came to 5 bases and at J to 1 base, leaving 9 bases not matched to a gene. This CDR3 comprises 16 residues. Germline V gives CDR1 SGHRS, CDR2 YFSETQ.

The chain links TRBV6-1 to TRBJ2-7; weak D call: TRBD2 (6 bases). V lost 7 bases, J lost 4 bases, and 14 bases lay in between. Germline assignment: CDR1 MNHNS and CDR2 SASEGT. This CDR3 has 13 amino acids. For the CDR3, the DNA is TGTGCCAGCACCCCTTCGGCGGGGTACGAGCAGTACTTC. It encodes CASTPSAGYEQYF.

This rearrangement joins TRBV19 to TRBJ1-4; no clear D. This CDR3 is built from 12 residues. Germline loops: CDR1 LNHDA, CDR2 SQIVND (reference sequence). The V gene lost 4 bases and the J gene lost 8 bases, with 8 bases spanning the gap. The CDR3 is CASSNLREKLFF. CDR3 DNA: TGTGCCAGTAGTAATCTTAGAGAAAAACTGTTTTTT.

The genes are TRBV5-1 and TRBJ2-5; a weak D match, TRBD1 (6 bases). V dropped 4 bases and J dropped 11 bases, with 18 bases sitting between them. This CDR3 is 13 amino acids long. CDR1 and CDR2 from the germline V gene are SGHRS and YFSETQ. The CDR3 loop is CASSPDPRGEQYF. The CDR3, as DNA: TGCGCCAGCAGCCCGGACCCCAGGGGTGAGCAGTACTTC. Variable domain in full (rest from reference TRBV5-1 and TRBJ2-5): KAGVTQTPRYLIKTRGQQVTLSCSPISGHRSVSWYQQTPGQGLQFLFEYFSETQRNKGNFPGRFSGRQFSNSRSEMNVSTLELGDSALYLCASSPDPRGEQYFGPGTRLLVL.

The J gene is TRBJ1-1, the V gene TRBV27; D might be TRBD1 (6 bases). Germline values: CDR1 MNHEY, CDR2 SMNVEV (reference sequence). Trimming left V 3 bases short and J 0 bases short, with 14 bases between. This CDR3 has 16 residues. The CDR3 nucleotides read TGTGCCAGCAGTTTTCAGGGAAGGGGGATGAACACTGAAGCTTTCTTT. Residues: CASSFQGRGMNTEAFF.

The CDR3 reads CASSQMAAPITDTQYF. DNA of the CDR3: TGTGCCAGCAGCCAAATGGCTGCCCCAATCACAGATACGCAGTATTTT. The V gene is TRBV7-3, the J gene TRBJ2-3; no definite D call. V was pared by 5 bases and J by 2 bases, with 17 bases between. The CDR3 has 16 amino acids. Germline loops: CDR1 SGHTA, CDR2 FQGTGA.

The rearrangement joins TRBV2 to TRBJ2-4; tentative D call: TRBD2 (6 bases). The germline V and J ends were trimmed by 5 bases and 8 bases, with 19 bases remaining between them. Germline loops: CDR1 SNHLY, CDR2 FYNNEI. This CDR3 is built from 15 residues. The DNA of the CDR3 is TGTGCCAGCAGTTCGGGACTCACCGCCGGGCACATTCAGTACTTC. It encodes CASSSGLTAGHIQYF.

The chain employs TRBV28 and TRBJ1-6, with 9 bases identical to TRBD1. The CDR3 length is 16 residues. Germline trimming cut 2 bases from V and 10 bases from J; bases unmatched to any gene: 9. CDR1 is MDHEN and CDR2 is SYDVKM in the germline V gene. The CDR3 protein is CASSLRTGVRGSPLHF. Written as DNA, the CDR3 is TGTGCCAGCAGTTTACGGACAGGGGTGCGTGGGTCACCCCTCCACTTT.

The rearrangement joins TRBV19 to TRBJ1-6; TRBD1 matches 8 bases. The germline gives CDR1 LNHDA, CDR2 SQIVND (reference sequence). V trimming: 5 bases; J trimming: 6 bases; junction bases outside the gene matches: 9. The CDR3 sequence is 16 residues long. The CDR3 bases are TGTGCCAGTAGTGGGCCCGGGACAGGAGTTAATTCACCCCTCCACTTT. The encoded protein is CASSGPGTGVNSPLHF.

The rearrangement joins TRBV30 to TRBJ1-5; 7 bases map to TRBD1. Germline V lookup: CDR1 GTSNPN, CDR2 SVGIG (reference sequence). The V and J ends lost 2 bases and 7 bases, in that order; junction bases with no gene match: 14. The CDR3 has 16 amino acids. The CDR3 bases are TGTGCCTGGAGTAACAGAGCACAGGGGATCGGGCAGCCCCAGCATTTT. It codes for CAWSNRAQGIGQPQHF.

The CDR3 loop reads CASRPGQFNSPLHF. The DNA of the CDR3 is TGTGCCAGCAGGCCGGGACAGTTTAATTCACCCCTCCACTTT. The chain recombines TRBV28 with TRBJ1-6; TRBD1 aligns across 7 bases. Trimming cost V 6 bases and J 6 bases; bases outside gene matches: 5. The CDR3 is 14 amino acids. CDR1 is MDHEN and CDR2 is SYDVKM in the germline V gene.

The chain combines TRBV10-3 with TRBJ2-5; D gene ambiguous. V lost 3 bases to trimming and J lost 5 bases, with 10 bases between them. The CDR3 totals 13 residues. Germline V gene lookup returns CDR1 ENHRY and CDR2 SYGVKD. Here the CDR3 DNA reads TGTGCCATCAGTGAAGCCCGCGGTGAGACCCAGTACTTC. It is translated as CAISEARGETQYF.

DNA of the CDR3: TGTGCCAGCCGTCTAGCGGGGGCTTCAGATACGCAGTATTTT. It is translated as CASRLAGASDTQYF. The chain links TRBV27 to TRBJ2-3; 10 bases line up with TRBD2. The ends lost 8 bases at V and 4 bases at J; junction bases unmatched: 6. Germline CDR1 MNHEY, CDR2 SMNVEV (reference sequence). The CDR3 loop spans 14 amino acids.

V and J are TRBV27 and TRBJ2-7; D unresolved. Germline CDR1 reads MNHEY; CDR2 reads SMNVEV (reference sequence). CDR3 size: 13 residues. The germline V and J ends were trimmed by 2 bases and 4 bases, with 9 bases remaining between them. The CDR3 is CASSLALQYEQYF. The CDR3 DNA is TGTGCCAGCAGTTTAGCCCTACAGTACGAGCAGTACTTC.

This clone turned up a few times. Other DNA sequences in the same sample also yield this CDR3. V and J are TRBV6-5 and TRBJ1-4; 8 bases are shared with TRBD1. The germline CDR1 and CDR2 sequences are MNHEY and SVGAGI. The CDR3 totals 14 residues. The junction had 5 bases not matched to a gene; V was cut back by 6 bases and J by 5 bases. The CDR3, as DNA: TGTGCCAGCAGCAGACAGGGGAGGAATGAAAAACTGTTTTTT. Protein sequence: CASSRQGRNEKLFF.

Comment on this clone: A read error is likely, as this CDR3 ends without the conserved phenylalanine or tryptophan. This sequence joins TRBV7-9 and TRBJ2-7; 10 bases are a match to TRBD2. Per the germline V gene, CDR1 is SEHNR and CDR2 is FQNEAQ (reference sequence). The CDR3 spans 14 residues. With 5 bases clipped from V and 2 bases from J, the junction kept 3 bases outside the gene matches. DNA for the CDR3: TGTGCCAGCAGCAGTAGCGGGGGGCCCTACGAGCAGTACCTC. It specifies CASSSSGGPYEQYL.

This chain uses TRBV9 with TRBJ2-3, with 7 bases fitting TRBD2. The V gene end was trimmed by 0 bases and the J gene end by 6 bases; junction bases not matched to a gene: 7. This CDR3 contains 15 residues. Germline V gene lookup returns CDR1 SGDLS and CDR2 YYNGEE. The chain's CDR3 is CASSVAAAGSDTQYF. The CDR3 DNA sequence: TGTGCCAGCAGCGTAGCTGCAGCGGGGTCCGATACGCAGTATTTT.

The genes are TRBV5-6 and TRBJ1-6; D is uncertain. CDR1 and CDR2 from the germline V gene are SGHDT and YYEEEE. The CDR3 is 12 amino acids. Trimming took off 1 base at V and 7 bases at J, with 3 bases between the two ends. The CDR3, as DNA: TGTGCCAGCAGCTTGCAGAATTCACCCCTCCACTTT. Its protein product is CASSLQNSPLHF.

This sequence joins TRBV5-6 and TRBJ1-2, with a possible D match to TRBD1 (6 bases). V lost 2 bases to trimming and J lost 8 bases, with 16 bases between them. CDR3 size: 14 residues. Germline CDR1 SGHDT, CDR2 YYEEEE. In DNA form, the CDR3 reads TGTGCCAGCAGCTTAGACAGGTCAGCGGGAGGCTACACCTTC. Its translation: CASSLDRSAGGYTF.

This rearrangement joins TRBV10-3 to TRBJ2-4; weak D call: TRBD1 (6 bases). This CDR3 region has 15 residues. Trimming removed 4 bases from V and 5 bases from J, with 15 bases in between. Germline V lookup: CDR1 ENHRY, CDR2 SYGVKD. CDR3 protein: CAISATPGQENIQYF. For the CDR3, the DNA is TGTGCCATCAGTGCCACACCGGGACAAGAAAACATTCAGTACTTC.

Of note for this clone: Germline is not matched at one junction end, which may reflect a read error. This rearrangement joins TRBV7-6 to TRBJ1-1, with 7 bases that match TRBD1. Germline-derived CDR1 and CDR2 are SGHVS and FNYEAQ. This CDR3 contains 13 residues. This CDR3 is CATSEGGVTEAFF. In DNA form, the CDR3 reads TGTGCCACCAGCGAAGGGGGCGTCACTGAAGCTTTCTTT.